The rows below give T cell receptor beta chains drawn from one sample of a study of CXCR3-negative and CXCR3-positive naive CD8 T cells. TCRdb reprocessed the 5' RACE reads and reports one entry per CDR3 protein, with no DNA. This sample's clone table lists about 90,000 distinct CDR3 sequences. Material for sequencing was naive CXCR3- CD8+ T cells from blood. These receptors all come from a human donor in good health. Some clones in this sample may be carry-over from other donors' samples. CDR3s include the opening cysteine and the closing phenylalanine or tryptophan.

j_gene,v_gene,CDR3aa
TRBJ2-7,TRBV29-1,CSVEGGLAGEGSYEQYF
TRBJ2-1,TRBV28,CASKWGTSGINEQFF
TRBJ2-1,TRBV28,CASSSSPSGAYNEQFF
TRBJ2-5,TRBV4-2,CASSQDNTDRGGETQYF
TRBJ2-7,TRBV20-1,CSADPAGGPYEQYF
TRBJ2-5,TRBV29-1,CSVDRTGEETQYF
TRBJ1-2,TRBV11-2,CASRNSSGVVNYGYTF
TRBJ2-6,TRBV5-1,CASSLSVTSGANVLTF
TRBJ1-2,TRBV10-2,CASSDQPNYGYTF
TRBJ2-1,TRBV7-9,CARGPDNEQFF
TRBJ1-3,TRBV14,CASSQAYSGNTIYF
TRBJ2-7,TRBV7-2,CASSLDTSGADEQYF
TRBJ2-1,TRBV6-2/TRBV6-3,CASHGTSVYNEQFF
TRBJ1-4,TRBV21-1,CASPGTRGEKLFF
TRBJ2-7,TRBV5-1,CASSGGSYEQYF
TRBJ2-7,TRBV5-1,CASSYDIYEQYF
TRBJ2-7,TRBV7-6,CASSLEEGSYEQYF
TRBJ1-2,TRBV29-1,CSVTGTARGYTF
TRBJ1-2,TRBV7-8,CASSLDWQRYGYTF
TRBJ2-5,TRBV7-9,CASRTESGSWETQYF
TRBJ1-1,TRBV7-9,CASSFRGEAFF
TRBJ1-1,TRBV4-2,CASSQVDSQTYTEAFF
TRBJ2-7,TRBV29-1,CSVEGGHPYEQYF
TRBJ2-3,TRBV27,CASSFSGDRRDTQYF
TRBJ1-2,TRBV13,CASSLRLEGDYGYTF
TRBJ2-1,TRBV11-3,CASSQKPGVSSYNEQFF
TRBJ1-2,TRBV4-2,CASSRRQDGYTF
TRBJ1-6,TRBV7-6,CASSSGGVSPLHF
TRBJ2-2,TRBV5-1,CASSPGQRNTGELFF
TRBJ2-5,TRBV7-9,CASSLESRETQYF
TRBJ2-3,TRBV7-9,CASSPSSSPTDTQYF
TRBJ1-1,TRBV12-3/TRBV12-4,CASSPGGQGETEAFF
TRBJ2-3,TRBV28,CASSPGASGSQAGDTQYF
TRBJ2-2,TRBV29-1,CSVPGSTGELFF
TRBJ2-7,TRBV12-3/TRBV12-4,CASSFLWGTGAPTAPYEQYF
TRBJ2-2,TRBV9,CASSAGSTGELFF
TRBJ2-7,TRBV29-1,CSVEWGQGAGEQYF
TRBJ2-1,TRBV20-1,CSARESSYNEQFF
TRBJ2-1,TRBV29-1,CSVDKREWDEQFF
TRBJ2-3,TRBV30,CAWSAASTDTQYF
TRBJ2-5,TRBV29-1,CSVVDLAAGETQYF
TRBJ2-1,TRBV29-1,CSVEQGEGNEQFF
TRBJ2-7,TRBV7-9,CASSSRGGGATYEQYF
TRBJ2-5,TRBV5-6,CASSLTRSWEMETQYF
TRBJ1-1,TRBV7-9,CASSLGQGASTEAFF